Below are 20 T cell receptor beta chains sequenced from a single sample in a study of T cell repertoires in cytomegalovirus infection. Their cognate antigens are unknown. From the reads, TCRdb called clonotypes with MiXCR, one entry per CDR3 protein. The sample has 550,000 to 700,000 distinct CDR3 sequences; just under 40% are singletons. Source: cultured PBMCs, taken from culture after CMV antigen stimulation. The source of these receptors is a human donor in good health (CMV status not recorded). Some clones in this sample may be carry-over from other donors' samples.

This clonotype was seen more than once but under ten times. The chain uses TRBV7-8 and TRBJ2-7; 8 bases fit TRBD1. The CDR3 is made up of 16 amino acids. V lost 3 bases and J lost 2; bases outside the gene matches: 9. The V gene's germline CDR1 is SGHVS and CDR2 FQNEAQ. The CDR3 reads CASSFPSRQGTYEQYF. The DNA of the CDR3 is TGTGCCAGCAGCTTCCCGAGTAGACAGGGGACCTACGAGCAGTACTTC.

J is TRBJ1-6 and V is TRBV12-3 or TRBV12-4; 7 bases line up with TRBD1. CDR3 length: 14 amino acids. Losses at the gene ends were 6 bases for V and 7 bases for J; bases not matched to a gene: 6. The CDR3 DNA sequence: TGTGCCAGCAGCTACAGGGGCGGGAATTCACCCCTCCACTTT. Protein: CASSYRGGNSPLHF.

This clonotype has more than one count but fewer than ten. V is TRBV5-1 and J is TRBJ1-6, with a weak D call TRBD1 (5 bases). From germline, CDR1 is SGHRS and CDR2 YFSETQ. CDR3 length: 14 residues. V shed 0 bases and J shed 7 bases, with 8 bases lying between them. The CDR3 DNA reads TGCGCCAGCAGCTTGGGGGACGAGAATTCACCCCTCCACTTT. This translates into CASSLGDENSPLHF.

This clonotype appeared a few times. This chain uses TRBV7-8 with TRBJ2-7; no reliable D call. The CDR3 consists of 14 residues. The V end was cut by 1 base, the J end by 2 bases, with 9 bases between. CDR1 and CDR2 from the germline V gene are SGHVS and FQNEAQ. CDR3 amino acids: CASSLGPYAYEQYF. The CDR3 nucleotides are TGTGCCAGCAGCTTAGGACCTTATGCCTACGAGCAGTACTTC.

The gene calls are TRBV15 and TRBJ2-7; D is uncertain. Germline CDR1 reads LNHNV; CDR2 reads YYDKDF (reference sequence). The CDR3 runs to 13 residues. V lost 0 bases to trimming and J lost 3 bases, with 6 bases between them. In nucleotides, the CDR3 is TGTGCCACCAGCAGAGATCCGGACTACGAGCAGTACTTC. It specifies CATSRDPDYEQYF.

This clonotype was detected only a few times. This chain links TRBV7-2 with TRBJ2-2; the D call may be TRBD1 or TRBD2 (6 bases each). V was trimmed by 1 base and J by 6 bases, leaving 12 bases between them. This CDR3 region has 15 residues. Germline V lookup: CDR1 SGHTA, CDR2 FQGNSA. CDR3 in amino acids: CASSLVGGVSGELFF. DNA for the CDR3: TGTGCCAGCAGCTTAGTGGGGGGCGTATCCGGGGAGCTGTTTTTT.

This rearrangement joins TRBV7-2 to TRBJ2-2; 7 bases fit TRBD2. J was trimmed by 3 bases and V by 2 bases; bases with no gene match: 6. The CDR3 is made up of 16 amino acids. The V gene's germline CDR1 is SGHTA and CDR2 FQGNSA. CDR3 sequence reads: CASSLYGGGDTGELFF. CDR3 nucleotide sequence: TGTGCCAGCAGCTTATACGGCGGGGGTGACACCGGGGAGCTGTTTTTT.

This chain uses TRBV5-1 with TRBJ1-1, with 8 bases identical to TRBD1. V shed 2 bases, J shed 0 bases, and the junction held 6 bases outside the gene matches. This CDR3 region has 16 residues. From germline, CDR1 is SGHRS and CDR2 YFSETQ. CDR3 nucleotides: TGCGCCAGCAGCTTCGGGACAGGAACCCTGAACACTGAAGCTTTCTTT. It translates to CASSFGTGTLNTEAFF.

V gene TRBV10-3 combines with J gene TRBJ2-7, with TRBD2 as a possible D gene (5 bases). Trimming removed 7 bases at V and 0 bases at J, with 10 bases between. Looked up from germline, CDR1 is ENHRY and CDR2 is SYGVKD. CDR3 size: 13 residues. CDR3 sequence (DNA): TGTGCCATCACTCCGGGAATCTCCTACGAGCAGTACTTC. Protein sequence: CAITPGISYEQYF.

This sequence joins TRBV6-1 and TRBJ2-1, with TRBD2 as a possible D gene (5 bases). Germline V CDR1 and CDR2: MNHNS, SASEGT. Trimming cost V 4 bases and J 0 bases, with 7 bases left between them. This CDR3 is 14 amino acids long. The CDR3 protein is CASSARGSYNEQFF. The CDR3 DNA is TGTGCCAGCAGTGCTCGGGGCTCCTACAATGAGCAGTTCTTC.

CDR3 amino acids: CATRLAHIYEQYF. CDR3 in DNA: TGTGCCACCCGCCTAGCGCACATTTACGAGCAGTACTTC. The chain combines TRBV6-2 or TRBV6-3 with TRBJ2-7, with a weak D call TRBD2 (6 bases). The ends were cut back, 10 bases at V and 4 bases at J, with 17 bases in the middle. The CDR3 extends over 13 amino acids. CDR1 is MNHEY and CDR2 is SVGEGT in the germline V gene.

The rearrangement joins TRBV11-2 to TRBJ1-1; tentative D call: TRBD1 (5 bases). CDR1 and CDR2 from the germline V gene are SGHAT and FQNNGV. The ends were cut back, 1 base at V and 0 bases at J, with 12 bases in the middle. CDR3 length: 16 amino acids. CDR3 residues: CASSLAVRQMNTEAFF. The CDR3 region has the DNA TGTGCCAGCAGCTTAGCTGTCAGACAGATGAACACTGAAGCTTTCTTT. Drawing the rest from reference TRBV11-2 and TRBJ1-1, the complete variable domain is EAGVAQSPRYKIIEKRQSVAFWCNPISGHATLYWYQQILGQGPKLLIQFQNNGVVDDSQLPKDRFSAERLKGVDSTLKIQPAKLEDSAVYLCASSLAVRQMNTEAFFGQGTRLTVV.

The chain uses TRBV6-8 and TRBJ2-7; D is possibly TRBD2 (5 bases). V was cut by 2 bases and J by 0 bases, with 8 bases left in between. The germline V gene encodes CDR1 MNHGY and CDR2 SAAAGT. This CDR3 has 14 residues. The CDR3: CASSYSGSSYEQYF. The CDR3 DNA reads TGTGCCAGCAGTTACAGCGGTTCCTCCTACGAGCAGTACTTC.

V is TRBV15 and J is TRBJ2-5; D unclear. This CDR3 contains 14 residues. Germline V CDR1 and CDR2: LNHNV, YYDKDF (reference sequence). Trimming removed 5 bases at V and 7 bases at J, with 17 bases between. The CDR3 spells CATSPPTGRLTQYF. In DNA, the CDR3 is TGTGCCACCAGCCCCCCGACGGGCAGGCTGACCCAGTACTTC.

This chain connects TRBV4-1 to TRBJ1-5; no definite D call. The CDR3 has 16 residues. Trimming stripped 0 bases from V and 2 bases from J, with 11 bases between. Looked up from germline, CDR1 is MGHRA and CDR2 is YSYEKL. The CDR3 sequence: CASSQEPLPGNQPQHF. CDR3 DNA: TGCGCCAGCAGCCAAGAGCCCCTCCCGGGCAATCAGCCCCAGCATTTT.

This rearrangement joins TRBV9 to TRBJ2-1; D remains unclear. The V and J ends lost 0 bases and 10 bases respectively, with 14 bases between them. The CDR3 has 14 amino acids. Per the germline V gene, CDR1 is SGDLS and CDR2 is YYNGEE. The CDR3 bases are TGTGCCAGCAGCGTAGGGTTCAACCCCGGGGAGCAGTTCTTC. This sequence encodes CASSVGFNPGEQFF.

This clonotype was observed once. The J gene is TRBJ1-1, the V gene TRBV5-6; D call uncertain. Trimming pared 2 bases from V and 7 bases from J, leaving 12 bases between. Per the germline V gene, CDR1 is SGHDT and CDR2 is YYEEEE. The CDR3 contains 13 residues. The DNA of the CDR3 is TGTGCCAGCAGCTTATACTCCTATGATGAAGCTTTCTTT. As protein: CASSLYSYDEAFF. The full variable domain, with the rest looked up from reference TRBV5-6 and TRBJ1-1, is DAGVTQSPTHLIKTRGQQVTLRCSPKSGHDTVSWYQQALGQGPQFIFQYYEEEERQRGNFPDRFSGHQFPNYSSELNVNALLLGDSALYLCASSLYSYDEAFFGQGTRLTVV.

Ten or more counts support this clonotype. The V call is TRBV7-2, the J call TRBJ2-7; TRBD2 matches at 8 bases. Germline CDR1 is SGHTA and CDR2 is FQGNSA. Germline trimming cut 4 bases from V and 4 bases from J; bases unmatched to any gene: 9. The CDR3 totals 15 residues. CDR3 region: CASSSTGGGFYEQYF. For the CDR3, the DNA is TGTGCCAGCAGCTCCACGGGGGGGGGCTTTTACGAGCAGTACTTC.

J is TRBJ2-7 and V is TRBV7-4; 9 bases fit TRBD1. The germline gives CDR1 SGHVT, CDR2 SQSDAQ. The CDR3 runs 13 residues. The V gene end was trimmed by 7 bases and the J gene end by 5 bases; junction bases not matched to a gene: 6. The CDR3 sequence: CASNRDRVDEQYF. The CDR3 DNA is TGTGCCAGCAACCGGGACAGGGTCGACGAGCAGTACTTC.

V gene TRBV10-2 combines with J gene TRBJ1-5; D is unclear. The CDR3 totals 14 residues. V dropped 3 bases and J dropped 13 bases, with 19 bases sitting between them. CDR1 is WSHSY, CDR2 SAAADI, per germline. CDR3 nucleotide sequence: TGCGCCAGCAGTGATCCGGCAACTGCCCAATCTCAGCATTTT. The encoded protein is CASSDPATAQSQHF.